Reported below is one T cell receptor (beta chain). What it binds is not known. Sequenced by immunoSEQ multiplex PCR; TCRdb stores in-frame clones only, minus some. The sample consists of more than 550,000 clones, roughly two thirds of them appearing once. Only Caucasian adults living in Nashville, Tennessee served as donors. A CD45RA+ naive subset and a CD45RA-negative memory subset were split from CD4+ cells. These data belong to a study of shared clonotypes between healthy human individuals. Overall study results and limits: The low donor count limited represented genetic and exposure-history diversity.

V shed 7 bases and J shed 0 bases, with 13 bases lying between them. The CDR3 length is 16 residues. The V gene's germline CDR1 is LNHDA and CDR2 SQIVND (reference sequence). The TCR sequence derives from a woman aged 25 to 39 in good health. Sequenced: memory CD4+ T cells sorted from blood. Subset described: CD45RA-negative fraction. The chain couples TRBV19 to TRBJ2-6; D possibly corresponds to TRBD1 (6 bases). The CDR3 DNA follows: TGTGCCAGTACCCGGACAGTCAGCTCTGGGGCCAACGTCCTGACTTTC. Translated, it gives CASTRTVSSGANVLTF.